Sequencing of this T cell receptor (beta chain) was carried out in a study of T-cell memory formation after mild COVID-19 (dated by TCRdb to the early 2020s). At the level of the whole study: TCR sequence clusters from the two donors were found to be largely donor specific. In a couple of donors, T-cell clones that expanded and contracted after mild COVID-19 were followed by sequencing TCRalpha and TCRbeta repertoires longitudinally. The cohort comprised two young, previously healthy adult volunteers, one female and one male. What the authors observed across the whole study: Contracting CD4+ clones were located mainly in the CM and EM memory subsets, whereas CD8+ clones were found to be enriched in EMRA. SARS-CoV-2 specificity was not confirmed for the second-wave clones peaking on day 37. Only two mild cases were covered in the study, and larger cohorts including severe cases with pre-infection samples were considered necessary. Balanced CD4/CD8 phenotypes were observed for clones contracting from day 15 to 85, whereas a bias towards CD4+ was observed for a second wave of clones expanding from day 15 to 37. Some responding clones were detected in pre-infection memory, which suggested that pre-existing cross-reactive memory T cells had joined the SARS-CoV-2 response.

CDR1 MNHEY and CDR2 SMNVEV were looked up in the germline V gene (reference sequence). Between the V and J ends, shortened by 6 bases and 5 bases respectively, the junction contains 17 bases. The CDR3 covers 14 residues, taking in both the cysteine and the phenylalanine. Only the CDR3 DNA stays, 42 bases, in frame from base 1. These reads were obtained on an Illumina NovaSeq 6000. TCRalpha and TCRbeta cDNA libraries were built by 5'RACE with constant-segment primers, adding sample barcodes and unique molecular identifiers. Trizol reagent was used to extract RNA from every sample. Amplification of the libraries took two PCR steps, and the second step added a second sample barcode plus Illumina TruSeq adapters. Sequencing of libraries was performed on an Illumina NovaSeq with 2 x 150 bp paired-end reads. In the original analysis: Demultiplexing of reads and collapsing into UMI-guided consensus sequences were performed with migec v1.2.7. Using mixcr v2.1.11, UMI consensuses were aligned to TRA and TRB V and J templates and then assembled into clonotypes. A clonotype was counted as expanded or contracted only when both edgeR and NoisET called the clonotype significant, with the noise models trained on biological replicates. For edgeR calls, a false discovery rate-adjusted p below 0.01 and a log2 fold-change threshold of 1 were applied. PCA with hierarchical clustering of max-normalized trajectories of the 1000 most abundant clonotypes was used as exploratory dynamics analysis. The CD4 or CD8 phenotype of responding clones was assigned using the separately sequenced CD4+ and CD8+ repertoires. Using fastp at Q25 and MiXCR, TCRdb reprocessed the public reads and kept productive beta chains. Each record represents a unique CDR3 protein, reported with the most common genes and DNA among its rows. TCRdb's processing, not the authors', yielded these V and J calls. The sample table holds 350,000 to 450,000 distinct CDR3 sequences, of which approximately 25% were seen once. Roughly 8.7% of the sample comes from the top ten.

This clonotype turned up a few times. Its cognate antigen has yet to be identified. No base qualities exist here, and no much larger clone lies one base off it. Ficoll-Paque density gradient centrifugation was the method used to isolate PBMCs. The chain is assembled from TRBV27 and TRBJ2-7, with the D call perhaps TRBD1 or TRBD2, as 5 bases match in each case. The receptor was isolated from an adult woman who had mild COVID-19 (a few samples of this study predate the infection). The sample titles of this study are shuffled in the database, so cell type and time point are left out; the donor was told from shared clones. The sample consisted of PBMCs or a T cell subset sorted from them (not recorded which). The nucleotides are TGTGCCAGCAGAATGGCAGTCGAGGGGAACGAGCAGTACTTC. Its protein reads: CASRMAVEGNEQYF.